A single T cell receptor (beta chain) is shown here with its context. What it binds is unknown. CD45RO negativity and positive selection for CCR7 defined naive CD8 cells, a population that excluded terminally differentiated effector memory CD45RA+ cells. Deep was the level at which the assay was run. Every subset had its genomic DNA shared out evenly among several immunoSEQ plates. Sequencing used immunoSEQ multiplex PCR; TCRdb keeps in-frame clones, though not all of them. Here the sample spans 500,000 to 700,000 clones, about 95% being singletons. The length of the CDR3 is 16 residues. Germline assignment: CDR1 SGHRS and CDR2 YFSETQ. V shed 5 bases and J 4 bases; nucleotides not matched to a gene: 11. This record belongs to a study of shared clonotypes between healthy human individuals. Study-level results: With a handful of donors compared, around 5% of naive CD4 clonotypes were shared. Unshared clonotypes carried lower generation probabilities than those common to all four donors.

The sample taken for sequencing was naive CD8+ T cells sorted from blood. This receptor was identified in a woman in her twenties or thirties in good health. The chain is built from TRBV5-1 and TRBJ2-7; 11 bases agree with TRBD2. The CDR3 DNA sequence: TGCGCCAGCAGTAGCGGGAGGGATCCACCTGCTTACGAGCAGTACTTC. Residues: CASSSGRDPPAYEQYF.